Shown below are 3 T cell receptor beta chains from a single sample sequenced in a study of beta chain features in type 1 diabetes. Study-level results: Researchers report that Type 1 diabetes patients had moderately but significantly shorter TCRB CDR3s across all four CD4+ subsets.

Which antigens these TCRs recognize remains unknown. The investigators reverse transcribed all of the isolated RNA, so they sequenced expressed TCRB transcripts. This table comes from immunoSEQ multiplex PCR, and its TCRdb copy is limited to in-frame clones, with some not included. Of a few hundred thousand clones listed, roughly a tenth are singletons. What was sequenced was central memory CD4+ T cells from blood. Receptor source: a man younger than 45 with type 1 diabetes.

The sample holds a few counts of this clone. The chain has TRBV7-9 and TRBJ2-5; D ambiguous. Looked up from germline, CDR1 is SEHNR and CDR2 is FQNEAQ (reference sequence). The V end was cut by 6 bases, the J end by 2 bases, with 4 bases between. This CDR3 contains 11 residues. As DNA, the CDR3 is TGTGCCAGCAGGATACAAGAGACCCAGTACTTC. This codes for CASRIQETQYF.

The sample holds a few counts of this clone. The J gene is TRBJ2-3, the V gene TRBV7-9; D call uncertain. CDR3 length: 11 amino acids. Trimming cost V 6 bases and J 6 bases, with 7 bases left between them. CDR1 is SEHNR and CDR2 is FQNEAQ in the germline V gene (reference sequence). For the CDR3, the DNA is TGTGCCAGCAGTCGGCAGGATACGCAGTATTTT. Protein: CASSRQDTQYF.

This clone was seen a few times. This rearrangement joins TRBV27 to TRBJ2-5, with D possibly being TRBD1 (7 bases). The end of the DNA is better explained by TRBJ2-7, so the J call may be wrong. The CDR3 is 15 residues long. The germline V gene encodes CDR1 MNHEY and CDR2 SMNVEV (reference sequence). This chain's CDR3 is CASSLRQGAGYEQYF. CDR3 nucleotide sequence: TGTGCCAGCAGTCTCCGACAGGGAGCGGGCTACGAGCAGTACTTC.